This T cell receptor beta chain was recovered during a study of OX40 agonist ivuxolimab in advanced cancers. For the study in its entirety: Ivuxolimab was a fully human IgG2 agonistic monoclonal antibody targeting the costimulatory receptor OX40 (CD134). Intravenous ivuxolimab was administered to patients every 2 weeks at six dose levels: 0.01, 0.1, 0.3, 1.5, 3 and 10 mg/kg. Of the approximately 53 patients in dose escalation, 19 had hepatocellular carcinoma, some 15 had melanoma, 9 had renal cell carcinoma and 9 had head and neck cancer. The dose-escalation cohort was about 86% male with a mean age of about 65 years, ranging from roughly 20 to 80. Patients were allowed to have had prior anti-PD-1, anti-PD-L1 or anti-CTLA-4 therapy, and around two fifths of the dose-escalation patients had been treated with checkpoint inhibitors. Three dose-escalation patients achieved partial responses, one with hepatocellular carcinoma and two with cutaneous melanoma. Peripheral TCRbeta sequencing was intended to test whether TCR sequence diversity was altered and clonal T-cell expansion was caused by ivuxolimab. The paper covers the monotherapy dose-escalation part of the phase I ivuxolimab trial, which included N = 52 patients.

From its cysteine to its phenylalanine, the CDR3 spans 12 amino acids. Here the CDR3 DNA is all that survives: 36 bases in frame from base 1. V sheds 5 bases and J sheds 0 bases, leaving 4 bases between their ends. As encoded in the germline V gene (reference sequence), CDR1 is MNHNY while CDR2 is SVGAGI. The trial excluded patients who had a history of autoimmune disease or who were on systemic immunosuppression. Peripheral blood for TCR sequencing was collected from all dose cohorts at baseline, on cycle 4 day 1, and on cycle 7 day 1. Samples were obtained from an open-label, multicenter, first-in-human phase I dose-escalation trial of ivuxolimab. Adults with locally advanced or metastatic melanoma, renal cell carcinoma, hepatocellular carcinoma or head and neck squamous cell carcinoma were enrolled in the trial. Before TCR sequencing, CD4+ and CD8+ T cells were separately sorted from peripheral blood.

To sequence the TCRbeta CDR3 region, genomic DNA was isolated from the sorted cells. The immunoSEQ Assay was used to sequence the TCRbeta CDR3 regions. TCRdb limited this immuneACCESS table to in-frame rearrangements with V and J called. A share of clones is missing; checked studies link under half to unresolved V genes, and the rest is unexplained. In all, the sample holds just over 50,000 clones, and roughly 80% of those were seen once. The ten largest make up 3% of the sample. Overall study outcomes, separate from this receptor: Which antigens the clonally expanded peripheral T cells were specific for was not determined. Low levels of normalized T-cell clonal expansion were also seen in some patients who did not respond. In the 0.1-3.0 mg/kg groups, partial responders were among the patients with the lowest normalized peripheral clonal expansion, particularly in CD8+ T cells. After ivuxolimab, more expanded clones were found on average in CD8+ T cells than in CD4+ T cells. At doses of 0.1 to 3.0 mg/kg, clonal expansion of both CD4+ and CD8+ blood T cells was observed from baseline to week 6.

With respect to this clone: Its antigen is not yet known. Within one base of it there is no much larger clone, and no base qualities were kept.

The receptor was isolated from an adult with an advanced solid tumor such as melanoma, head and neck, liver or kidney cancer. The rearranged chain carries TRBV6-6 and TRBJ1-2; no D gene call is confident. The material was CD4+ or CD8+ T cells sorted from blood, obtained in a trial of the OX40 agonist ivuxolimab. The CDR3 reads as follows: CASSQANYGYTF. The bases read TGTGCCAGCAGTCAGGCTAACTATGGCTACACCTTC.